Presented here are 23 T cell receptor beta chains from one specimen sequenced in a study of blood T cell repertoires in COVID-19. Generated by immunoSEQ multiplex PCR, the TCRdb table keeps only in-frame clones and is missing some. The table records tens of thousands of clones, 88% of them present only once. The sequencing input was peripheral blood. Receptor source: a man between 65 and 85 years old with acute or convalescent COVID-19.

The rearrangement joins TRBV6-4 to TRBJ2-1, with D maybe TRBD2 (5 bases). Germline CDR1 MRHNA, CDR2 SNTAGT. The CDR3 loop spans 13 amino acids. The V end was cut by 5 bases, the J end by 5 bases, with 10 bases between. This chain's CDR3 is CASSPGINNEQFF. The CDR3 DNA sequence: TGTGCCAGCAGTCCCGGGATTAACAATGAGCAGTTCTTC.

This chain links TRBV7-9 with TRBJ2-3, with 10 bases identical to TRBD2. V lost 7 bases, J lost 2 bases, and 15 bases stayed unmatched. Germline V CDR1 and CDR2: SEHNR, FQNEAQ (reference sequence). The length of the CDR3 is 18 residues. CDR3 bases: TGTGCCAGCACCCTTTTGAGCGGGAGGGCCAGCTACACAGATACGCAGTATTTT. As protein: CASTLLSGRASYTDTQYF.

This chain joins TRBV19 and TRBJ1-2; maybe TRBD1 (6 bases). CDR1 and CDR2 (germline): LNHDA, SQIVND (reference sequence). This CDR3 is 13 amino acids long. V dropped 0 bases and J dropped 8 bases, with 10 bases sitting between them. In nucleotides, the CDR3 is TGTGCCAGTAGTATAGACAGGGGATACGGCTACACCTTC. It is translated as CASSIDRGYGYTF.

This clone has a single count. The chain combines TRBV28 with TRBJ2-7; 9 bases match TRBD2. V was clipped by 8 bases and J by 7 bases; unmatched bases: 21. The CDR3 is made up of 17 amino acids. Looked up from germline, CDR1 is MDHEN and CDR2 is SYDVKM. CDR3: CASSPLLAGEGQVEQYF. The CDR3 bases are TGTGCCAGCTCTCCCTTATTAGCGGGAGAAGGTCAGGTTGAGCAGTACTTC.

V is TRBV21-1 and J is TRBJ1-6; the table's D call TRBD1 went unverified against the DNA. TRBV21-1 is a documented pseudogene. The CDR3 totals 16 residues. CDR3 in amino acids: CASSKGRTGGRSPLHF. For the CDR3, the DNA is TGTGCCAGCAGCAAAGGGCGGACAGGGGGCCGGTCACCCCTCCACTTT.

The genes are TRBV7-2 and TRBJ1-1; D gene unclear. This CDR3 is built from 13 residues. The ends were cut back, 4 bases at V and 4 bases at J, with 10 bases in the middle. Germline V gives CDR1 SGHTA, CDR2 FQGNSA. The CDR3 spells CASSSRPTTEAFF. The CDR3 DNA reads TGTGCCAGCAGCTCCCGTCCTACCACTGAAGCTTTCTTT.

This chain links TRBV21-1 with TRBJ2-1; the table's D call of TRBD2 was not tested on the DNA. TRBV21-1 is marked as a pseudogene. This CDR3 is built from 17 residues. CDR3 DNA: TGTGCCAGCAGCAAGACCCAGCGGGAGGGCCGACACAATGAGCAGTTCTTC. Encoded protein: CASSKTQREGRHNEQFF.

This clone occurred once. J is TRBJ2-7 and V is TRBV5-1; 7 nucleotides align to TRBD1. Looked up from germline, CDR1 is SGHRS and CDR2 is YFSETQ. CDR3 size: 15 residues. Germline trimming cut 3 bases from V and 3 bases from J; bases unmatched to any gene: 9. The CDR3 loop is CASSSDPGTDYEQYF. The CDR3 DNA reads TGCGCCAGCAGCTCCGACCCCGGGACAGACTACGAGCAGTACTTC.

The CDR3 region has the DNA TGTGCCAGCTATTTGACAGGGGGCGGCACCGGGGAGCTGTTTTTT. It translates to CASYLTGGGTGELFF. The chain is built from TRBV25-1 and TRBJ2-2, with 10 bases aligning to TRBD1. The length of the CDR3 is 15 residues. Germline assignment: CDR1 MGHDK and CDR2 SYGVNS. The V segment lost 8 bases and the J segment 4 bases; nucleotides outside the gene matches: 7.

V usage is TRBV7-9 and J usage is TRBJ2-3, with 8 bases fitting TRBD2. Germline V CDR1 and CDR2: SEHNR, FQNEAQ (reference sequence). The length of the CDR3 is 16 residues. V lost 3 bases, J lost 1 base, and 6 bases stayed unmatched. The CDR3 protein is CASSLRVAGRTDTQYF. In DNA form, the CDR3 reads TGTGCCAGCAGCTTGAGGGTAGCGGGACGCACAGATACGCAGTATTTT.

The gene calls are TRBV3-1 (or the pseudogene TRBV3-2) and TRBJ2-1, with 8 bases aligning to TRBD2. Germline V gene lookup returns CDR1 LGHDT and CDR2 YNNKEL (reference sequence). The CDR3 covers 17 residues. Trimming removed 0 bases from V and 7 bases from J; junction bases left unmatched: 11. The CDR3 spells CASSQDLAAGEGNEQFF. The CDR3, as DNA: TGTGCCAGCAGCCAAGATCTCGCAGCGGGAGAGGGGAATGAGCAGTTCTTC.

The CDR3 spells CASSFEVDNSPLHF. The CDR3 region has the DNA TGCGCCAGCAGCTTCGAGGTCGATAATTCACCCCTCCACTTT. The chain recombines TRBV5-1 with TRBJ1-6, with no clear D. Per the germline V gene, CDR1 is SGHRS and CDR2 is YFSETQ. The V end lost 2 bases, the J end lost 5 bases, and 8 bases lay between the germline ends. The CDR3 sequence is 14 residues long.

This clone was seen a handful of times. The gene calls are TRBV2 and TRBJ2-4, with TRBD2 identical over 8 bases. The J segment lost 3 bases and the V segment lost 6 bases, leaving 4 bases of the junction unmatched. CDR1 SNHLY and CDR2 FYNNEI come from the germline V gene. The CDR3 runs 14 residues. The CDR3 is CASRPGTSKNIQYF. CDR3 DNA: TGTGCCAGCAGGCCCGGGACTAGCAAAAACATTCAGTACTTC.

The rearrangement links TRBV5-1 to TRBJ2-2; 11 nucleotides align to TRBD2. The CDR3 is 15 amino acids. V was pared by 7 bases and J by 2 bases, with 4 bases of the junction left unmatched. Germline values: CDR1 SGHRS, CDR2 YFSETQ. This CDR3 is CASGGTSGNTGELFF. The CDR3 DNA follows: TGCGCCAGCGGGGGGACTAGCGGAAACACCGGGGAGCTGTTTTTT. Full variable domain (rest looked up from reference TRBV5-1 and TRBJ2-2): KAGVTQTPRYLIKTRGQQVTLSCSPISGHRSVSWYQQTPGQGLQFLFEYFSETQRNKGNFPGRFSGRQFSNSRSEMNVSTLELGDSALYLCASGGTSGNTGELFFGEGSRLTVL.

This sequence joins TRBV4-1 and TRBJ1-4, with D hard to call. Germline CDR1 reads MGHRA; CDR2 reads YSYEKL. V gave up 0 bases and J gave up 5 bases, with 10 bases separating them. The CDR3 totals 15 residues. The CDR3 coding sequence is TGCGCCAGCAGCCAAGAGGACGGGGTGAATGAAAAACTGTTTTTT. This encodes CASSQEDGVNEKLFF.

V and J are TRBV9 and TRBJ2-5, with TRBD2 matching over 8 bases. V lost 3 bases, J lost 4 bases, and 2 bases stayed unmatched. Germline lookup yields CDR1 SGDLS and CDR2 YYNGEE. CDR3 size: 13 residues. The CDR3 bases are TGTGCCAGCAGCGACGGGACTAGAGAGACCCAGTACTTC. Protein: CASSDGTRETQYF. Full variable domain (outside the CDR3, taken from reference TRBV9 and TRBJ2-5): DSGVTQTPKHLITATGQRVTLRCSPRSGDLSVYWYQQSLDQGLQFLIQYYNGEERAKGNILERFSAQQFPDLHSELNLSSLELGDSALYFCASSDGTRETQYFGPGTRLLVL.

This chain links TRBV10-3 with TRBJ2-1; maybe TRBD2 (5 bases). Trimming removed 7 bases at V and 4 bases at J, with 14 bases between. There are 14 residues in the CDR3. The germline V gene encodes CDR1 ENHRY and CDR2 SYGVKD. The CDR3 nucleotides are TGTGCCATCACCCCTAGCCCATCATACAATGAGCAGTTCTTC. Residues: CAITPSPSYNEQFF.

This chain uses TRBV12-3 or TRBV12-4 with TRBJ2-1; possible D gene TRBD2, 5 bases. The CDR3 totals 12 residues. Trimming removed 6 bases from V and 7 bases from J, with 10 bases in between. CDR3 residues: CASSPGWNEQFF. The DNA of the CDR3 is TGTGCCAGCAGCCCGGGGTGGAATGAGCAGTTCTTC.

The gene calls are TRBV5-4 and TRBJ2-3; D might be TRBD1 (5 bases). Germline V gene data show CDR1 as SGHNT and CDR2 as YYREEE (reference sequence). This CDR3 is 16 amino acids long. The V end was cut by 0 bases, the J end by 6 bases, with 17 bases between. CDR3 residues: CASSLGGGRPPDTQYF. The CDR3 nucleotides read TGTGCCAGCAGCTTGGGGGGCGGACGGCCGCCTGATACGCAGTATTTT. Based on the CDR3 plus reference TRBV5-4 and TRBJ2-3, the full variable domain is ETGVTQSPTHLIKTRGQQVTLRCSSQSGHNTVSWYQQALGQGPQFIFQYYREEENGRGNFPPRFSGLQFPNYSSELNVNALELDDSALYLCASSLGGGRPPDTQYFGPGTRLTVL.

CDR3 loop: CASSPAGANTGELFF. The CDR3 DNA reads TGCGCCAGCAGCCCAGCGGGAGCGAACACCGGGGAGCTGTTTTTT. The chain recombines TRBV4-3 with TRBJ2-2; TRBD2 aligns across 8 bases. This CDR3 is 15 amino acids long. V was pared by 4 bases and J by 0 bases, with 1 base of the junction left unmatched. Germline V gene sequence: CDR1 LGHNA, CDR2 YSLEER.

The chain is built from TRBV4-3 and TRBJ2-3, with 9 bases matching TRBD2. Germline-derived CDR1 and CDR2 are LGHNA and YSLEER. This CDR3 comprises 17 residues. V gave up 1 base and J gave up 6 bases; unmatched junction bases: 11. CDR3: CASSQAANSGSSDTQYF. CDR3 sequence (DNA): TGCGCCAGCAGCCAAGCCGCAAATAGCGGGAGTTCTGATACGCAGTATTTT.

The chain is built from TRBV5-1 and TRBJ2-7; TRBD1 matches at 9 bases. V lost 4 bases, J lost 2 bases, and 10 bases stayed unmatched. Per germline, CDR1 SGHRS and CDR2 YFSETQ. CDR3 length: 16 amino acids. The CDR3 bases are TGCGCCAGCAGCCACCAGTCGGGACAGGGTACCTACGAGCAGTACTTC. This encodes CASSHQSGQGTYEQYF.

This rearrangement joins TRBV11-3 to TRBJ1-5, with 7 nucleotides matching TRBD1. The CDR3 length is 16 residues. Germline CDR1 reads SGHNT; CDR2 reads YENEEA. V dropped 6 bases and J dropped 7; count of bases not matched to a gene: 15. CDR3 in amino acids: CASSLPNRQGEQPQHF. The CDR3 nucleotides are TGTGCCAGCAGTCTACCCAACCGACAGGGCGAGCAGCCCCAGCATTTT.